This is a list of T cell receptor beta chains from one sample in a study of Ad26.COV2.S vaccination and SARS-CoV-2 variants. Assay used: immunoSEQ multiplex PCR; TCRdb lists only in-frame clones, some missing. The data show approximately 410,000 clones, with around 92% seen just once and about 1.7% held by the top ten. The material was peripheral blood, obtained in a trial of Ad26.COV2.S vaccine versus placebo. All receptors derive from a person aged 18 to 65 who received the Ad26.COV2.S COVID-19 vaccine or a placebo. The CDR3 runs from the conserved cysteine through the conserved F or W. A D gene is named only where the DNA matches it firmly. Clone size is stated in some rows and not others, as once, few, many or a class when expanded.

>.|TRBJ2-4|TRBV7-6|TRBD1
CASSQGDKNIQYF
TGTGCCAGCAGTCAGGGGGACAAAAACATTCAGTACTTC
>.|TRBJ2-3|TRBV19|TRBD2
CASTSAGGTDTQYF
TGTGCCAGTACCTCAGCGGGGGGCACAGATACGCAGTATTTT
>.|TRBJ2-6|TRBV18|.
CASSPDSPGANVLTF
TGTGCCAGCTCACCAGATTCTCCCGGGGCCAACGTCCTGACTTTC
>once|TRBJ2-4|TRBV2|.
CASSERTVEYF
TGTGCCAGCAGTGAGAGAACGGTTGAGTACTTC
>.|TRBJ2-5|TRBV14|.
CASSLVSVETQYF
TGTGCCAGCAGCCTAGTTTCGGTCGAGACCCAGTACTTC
>.|TRBJ1-2|TRBV28|.
CASSQIDRISAYGYTF
TGTGCCAGCAGTCAAATCGACAGGATCAGCGCTTATGGCTACACCTTC
>.|TRBJ2-2|TRBV7-2|.
CASKGGGHTGELFF
TGTGCCAGCAAAGGGGGAGGCCACACCGGGGAGCTGTTTTTT
>.|TRBJ2-3|TRBV19|TRBD2
CASSPSGGITDTQYF
TGTGCCAGTAGCCCTAGCGGGGGGATCACAGATACGCAGTATTTT
>.|TRBJ1-1|TRBV10-3|.
CAIRNYREAFF
TGTGCCATCAGGAACTACAGGGAAGCTTTCTTT
>few|TRBJ1-1|TRBV7-6|.
CASSFRSGEIAFF
TGTGCCAGCAGCTTTCGGAGTGGGGAAATCGCTTTCTTT
>.|TRBJ1-1|TRBV7-9|TRBD1
CASSLFGGTEGNTEAFF
TGTGCCAGCAGCTTATTCGGGGGGACAGAAGGTAATACTGAAGCTTTCTTT
>.|TRBJ2-7|TRBV28|.
CASSEGYYEQYF
TGTGCCAGCTCAGAGGGGTACTACGAGCAGTACTTC
>.|TRBJ1-6|TRBV9|.
CASSVEGGADSPLHF
TGTGCCAGCAGCGTAGAAGGGGGGGCGGATTCACCCCTCCACTTT
>.|TRBJ1-5|TRBV30|TRBD1
CAWTRSGGQGGNQPQHF
TGTGCCTGGACTCGGTCAGGGGGCCAGGGCGGCAATCAGCCCCAGCATTTT
>.|TRBJ2-1|TRBV5-1|.
CASIRPGRNEQFF
TGCGCCAGCATACGTCCAGGGAGGAATGAGCAGTTCTTC
>.|TRBJ1-3|TRBV5-6|.
CASSLNSGNTIYF
TGTGCCAGCAGCTTGAACTCTGGAAACACCATATATTTT
>.|TRBJ2-7|TRBV29-1|.
CSVEGPGQSYEQYF
TGCAGCGTTGAAGGTCCGGGACAATCCTACGAGCAGTACTTC
>.|TRBJ1-4|TRBV7-2|.
CASSLNAGATNEKLFF
TGTGCCAGCAGCCTAAACGCCGGGGCAACTAATGAAAAACTGTTTTTT
>.|TRBJ2-3|TRBV2|.
CASSEAGGLDTQYF
TGTGCCAGCAGTGAAGCGGGGGGGCTTGATACGCAGTATTTT
>.|TRBJ1-5|TRBV2|.
CASSGGGSNQPQHF
TGTGCCAGCAGTGGTGGAGGATCCAATCAGCCCCAGCATTTT
>.|TRBJ1-3|TRBV7-2|.
CASSLGQTGGNTIYF
TGTGCCAGCAGCTTAGGTCAGACGGGGGGAAACACCATATATTTT
>once|TRBJ2-2|TRBV19|.
CASSINSGPWTGELFF
TGTGCCAGTAGTATTAATAGCGGACCTTGGACCGGGGAGCTGTTTTTT
>.|TRBJ1-1|TRBV7-2|TRBD1
CASSLDRVNTEAFF
TGTGCCAGCAGCTTGGACAGGGTAAACACTGAAGCTTTCTTT
>.|TRBJ2-3|TRBV5-1|TRBD1
CASRSDRASYSTDTQYF
TGCGCCAGCAGATCCGACAGGGCCAGTTATAGCACAGATACGCAGTATTTT
>.|TRBJ2-7|TRBV10-2|.
CASSLQGFYEQYF
TGCGCCAGCAGTCTACAGGGTTTCTACGAGCAGTACTTC
>.|TRBJ1-4|TRBV7-2|TRBD1
CASSLLTGGGEKLFF
TGTGCCAGCAGCTTACTGACAGGGGGAGGTGAAAAACTGTTTTTT
>.|TRBJ1-5|TRBV6-5|.
CASSYLPGAGQPQHF
TGTGCCAGCAGTTACCTCCCGGGGGCAGGTCAGCCCCAGCATTTT
>.|TRBJ2-4|TRBV30|.
CAWGKAQMAIQYF
TGTGCCTGGGGAAAGGCTCAAATGGCCATTCAGTACTTC
>once|TRBJ1-1|TRBV5-1|.
CASSLVGSNTEAFF
TGCGCCAGCAGCTTGGTGGGGTCGAACACTGAAGCTTTCTTT
>.|TRBJ2-2|TRBV19|TRBD2
CASRLAGVGTGELFF
TGTGCCAGTAGGTTAGCGGGGGTCGGAACCGGGGAGCTGTTTTTT
>.|TRBJ2-1|TRBV9|.
CASSNRVLYNEQFF
TGTGCCAGCAGCAACCGGGTCCTGTACAATGAGCAGTTCTTC
>.|TRBJ1-5|TRBV2|.
CAIGTQYSNQPQHF
TGTGCCATAGGGACACAATATAGCAATCAGCCCCAGCATTTT
>.|TRBJ1-6|TRBV5-1|.
CASSSDFNSPLHF
TGCGCCAGCAGCTCGGACTTTAATTCACCCCTCCACTTT
>.|TRBJ2-7|TRBV6-5|.
CASSYRRDAKQYF
TGTGCCAGCAGTTATCGAAGGGACGCTAAGCAGTACTTC
>.|TRBJ2-7|TRBV4-3|TRBD1
CASSQDRWMGQNFEQYF
TGCGCCAGCAGCCAAGACCGATGGATGGGACAGAACTTCGAGCAGTACTTC
>.|TRBJ1-1|TRBV30|.
CAWTRDWGTEAFF
TGTGCCTGGACCAGGGACTGGGGCACTGAAGCTTTCTTT
>.|TRBJ2-1|TRBV19|.
CASSLLQGSYNEQFF
TGTGCCAGTAGTCTCCTACAGGGTTCCTACAATGAGCAGTTCTTC
>.|TRBJ1-6|TRBV28|.
CASRSGDSPLHF
TGTGCCAGCAGGTCAGGAGATTCACCCCTCCACTTT
>.|TRBJ2-3|TRBV9|.
CASSKQSDTQYF
TGTGCCAGCAGCAAACAGTCCGATACGCAGTATTTT
>.|TRBJ2-7|TRBV4-3|TRBD1
CASSRDRSSYEQYF
TGCGCCAGCAGCCGGGACAGGAGCTCCTACGAGCAGTACTTC
>.|TRBJ2-3|TRBV19|TRBD1
CASSPGTGGLTDTQYF
TGTGCCAGTAGTCCCGGGACAGGGGGCCTCACAGATACGCAGTATTTT
>once|TRBJ2-5|TRBV14|TRBD2
CASSQTSGGTTWQETQYF
TGTGCCAGCAGCCAAACTAGCGGAGGGACCACCTGGCAAGAGACCCAGTACTTC
>.|TRBJ1-1|TRBV30|.
CAWSRLDRLNTEAFF
TGTGCCTGGAGCCGTCTGGACAGATTGAACACTGAAGCTTTCTTT
>.|TRBJ2-2|TRBV6-5|TRBD2
CATLLAGGNTGELFF
TGTGCCACTCTACTAGCGGGGGGGAACACCGGGGAGCTGTTTTTT
>.|TRBJ2-7|TRBV4-1|.
CASSPPRLSPTGMHEQYF
TGCGCCAGCAGCCCCCCCCGACTGTCCCCGACCGGTATGCACGAGCAGTACTTC
>.|TRBJ2-5|TRBV7-9|TRBD2
CASSYTSGGQETQYF
TGTGCCAGCAGTTATACTAGCGGGGGGCAAGAGACCCAGTACTTC
>.|TRBJ2-7|TRBV6-2/TRBV6-3|TRBD1
CASSYGDRRAYEQYF
TGTGCCAGCAGTTATGGGGACAGGAGAGCCTACGAGCAGTACTTC
>.|TRBJ1-2|TRBV5-1|.
CASSLRTDDGYTF
TGCGCCAGCAGCTTGCGGACAGATGATGGCTACACCTTC
>.|TRBJ2-7|TRBV19|.
CASAQGFGYEQYF
TGTGCCAGTGCCCAGGGCTTTGGTTACGAGCAGTACTTC
>once|TRBJ2-6|TRBV4-1|.
CASSQDKSGSNSGANVLTF
TGCGCCAGCAGCCAAGATAAATCGGGAAGCAACTCTGGGGCCAACGTCCTGACTTTC
>.|TRBJ2-3|TRBV13|TRBD1
CASSDGTADTQYF
TGTGCCAGCAGCGACGGGACAGCAGATACGCAGTATTTT
>.|TRBJ2-1|TRBV11-2|TRBD2
CASSLVAGGHNEQFF
TGTGCCAGCAGCTTAGTAGCGGGGGGGCACAATGAGCAGTTCTTC
>.|TRBJ1-4|TRBV11-2|.
CASSSPYARHEKLFF
TGTGCCAGCAGCTCACCCTATGCAAGACATGAAAAACTGTTTTTT